This T cell receptor beta chain came from a study of cytomegalovirus exposure and HLA in healthy donors. Study-wide findings and caveats: In an earlier analysis, in approximately 630 donors, most V segments appeared productive either ~90% or ~30% of the time. The authors assumed roughly uniform sequencing depth across donors for presence/absence analyses. The authors later found HLA-associated TCR beta chains more clonally expanded than equally common others.

Turning to this clone: What it binds is unknown.

The CDR3 sequence is 14 residues long. Germline V gene data show CDR1 as MNHEY and CDR2 as SVGAGI. Unmatched junction bases numbered 2, after V lost 6 bases and J lost 3 bases. 60 Vbeta and 13 Jbeta primers were used in PCR. Original analysis: Unique TCR beta chains numbered 80 million to 95 million in a later analysis, with around 10 million shared. Using immunoSEQ multiplex PCR, the repertoire was profiled, and TCRdb retains in-frame clones only, with some absent. That table supplies the V and J calls and clone size; D and trimming were determined from the DNA. This table holds 100,000 or so clones, 12% found once.

The specimen was PBMCs. This TCR derives from a man aged 40-55 years in good health and CMV-seropositive. The chain carries TRBV6-5 and TRBJ2-3, with 11 nucleotides matching TRBD2. Here the CDR3 reads CASSRLAGTDTQYF. As DNA, the CDR3 is TGTGCCAGCAGCCGACTAGCGGGAACAGATACGCAGTATTTT.